This entry describes one TCR beta chain. Clones were read by immunoSEQ multiplex PCR, and TCRdb kept only the in-frame ones, dropping some. The sample yields roughly 300,000 clones, around 90% seen once. This sample is drawn from a study of blood T cell repertoires in COVID-19. Overall study: Collection of acute and convalescent COVID-19 samples took place in the United States, Italy and Spain.

The CDR3 length is 14 residues. Per germline, CDR1 SGHAT and CDR2 FQDESV (reference sequence). The germline V and J ends were trimmed by 3 bases and 3 bases, with 12 bases remaining between them. Sample: peripheral blood. The rearrangement joins TRBV11-1 to TRBJ2-7; a possible D gene is TRBD1 (6 bases). This TCR was recovered from a young man with active or convalescent COVID-19. CDR3 region: CASSFDTGSYEQYF. CDR3 coding DNA: TGTGCCAGCAGCTTTGACACAGGGAGCTACGAGCAGTACTTC.